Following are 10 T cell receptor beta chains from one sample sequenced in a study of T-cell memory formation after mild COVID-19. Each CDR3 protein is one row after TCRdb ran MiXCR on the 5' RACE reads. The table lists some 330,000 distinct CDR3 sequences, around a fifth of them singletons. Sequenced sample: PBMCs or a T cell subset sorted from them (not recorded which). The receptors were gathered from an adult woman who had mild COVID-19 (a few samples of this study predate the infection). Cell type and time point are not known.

CDR3 coding DNA: TGTGCCAGCAGCTTGGATCTGCTTAACAGGGCAAACTATGGCTACACCTTC. It is translated as CASSLDLLNRANYGYTF. The chain joins TRBV5-4 to TRBJ1-2; a weak D match, TRBD1 (6 bases). The V gene's germline CDR1 is SGHNT and CDR2 YYREEE (reference sequence). The CDR3 is 17 amino acids. Trimming cost V 0 bases and J 2 bases, with 17 bases left between them.

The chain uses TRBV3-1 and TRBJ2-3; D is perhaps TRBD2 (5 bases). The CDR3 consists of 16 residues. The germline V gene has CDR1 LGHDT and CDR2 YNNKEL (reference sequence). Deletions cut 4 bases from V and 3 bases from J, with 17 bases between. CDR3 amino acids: CASSPIETRGTDTQYF. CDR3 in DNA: TGTGCCAGCAGCCCGATCGAGACGAGAGGGACAGATACGCAGTATTTT.

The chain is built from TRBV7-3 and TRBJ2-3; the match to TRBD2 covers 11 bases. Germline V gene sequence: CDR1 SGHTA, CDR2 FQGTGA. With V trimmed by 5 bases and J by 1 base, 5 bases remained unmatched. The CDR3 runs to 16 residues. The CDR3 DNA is TGTGCCAGCAGCCAACCGGGACTAGCGGGCACAGATACGCAGTATTTT. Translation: CASSQPGLAGTDTQYF.

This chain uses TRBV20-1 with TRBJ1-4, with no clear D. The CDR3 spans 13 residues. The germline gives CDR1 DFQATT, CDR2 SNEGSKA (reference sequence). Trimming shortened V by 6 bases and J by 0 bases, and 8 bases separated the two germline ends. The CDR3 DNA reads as TGCAGTGCCAGGATTACAACTAATGAAAAACTGTTTTTT. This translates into CSARITTNEKLFF.

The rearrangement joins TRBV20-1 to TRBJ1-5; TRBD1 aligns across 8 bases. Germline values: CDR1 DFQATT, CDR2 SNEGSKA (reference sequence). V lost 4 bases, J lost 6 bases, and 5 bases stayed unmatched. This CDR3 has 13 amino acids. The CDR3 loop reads CSANQGAGQPQHF. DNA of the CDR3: TGCAGTGCTAACCAGGGGGCAGGTCAGCCCCAGCATTTT.

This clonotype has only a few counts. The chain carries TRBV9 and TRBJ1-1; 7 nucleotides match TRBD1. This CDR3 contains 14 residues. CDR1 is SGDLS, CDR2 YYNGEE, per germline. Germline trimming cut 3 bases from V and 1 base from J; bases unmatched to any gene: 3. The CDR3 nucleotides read TGTGCCAGCAGCGCCCGGACAGGGAACACTGAAGCTTTCTTT. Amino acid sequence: CASSARTGNTEAFF.

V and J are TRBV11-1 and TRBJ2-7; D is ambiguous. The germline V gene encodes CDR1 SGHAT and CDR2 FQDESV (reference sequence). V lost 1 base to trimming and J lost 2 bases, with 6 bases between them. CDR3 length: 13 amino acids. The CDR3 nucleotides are TGTGCCAGCAGCTTAGTCAGTACCTACGAGCAGTACTTC. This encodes CASSLVSTYEQYF. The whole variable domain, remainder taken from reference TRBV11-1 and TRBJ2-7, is EAEVAQSPRYKITEKSQAVAFWCDPISGHATLYWYRQILGQGPELLVQFQDESVVDDSQLPKDRFSAERLKGVDSTLKIQPAELGDSAMYLCASSLVSTYEQYFGPGTRLTVT.

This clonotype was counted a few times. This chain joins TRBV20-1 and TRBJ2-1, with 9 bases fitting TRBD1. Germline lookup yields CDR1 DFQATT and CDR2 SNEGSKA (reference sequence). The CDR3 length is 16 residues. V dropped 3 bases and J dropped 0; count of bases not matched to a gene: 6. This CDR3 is CSARGRTGASYNEQFF. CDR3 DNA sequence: TGCAGTGCTAGGGGGAGGACAGGGGCCTCCTACAATGAGCAGTTCTTC.

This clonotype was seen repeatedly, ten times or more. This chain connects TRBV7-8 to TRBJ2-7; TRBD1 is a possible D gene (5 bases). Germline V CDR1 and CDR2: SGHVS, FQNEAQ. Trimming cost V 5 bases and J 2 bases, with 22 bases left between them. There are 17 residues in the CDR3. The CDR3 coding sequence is TGTGCCAGCAGCCCACAGGATATGGTGGGTTATACCTACGAGCAGTACTTC. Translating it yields CASSPQDMVGYTYEQYF.

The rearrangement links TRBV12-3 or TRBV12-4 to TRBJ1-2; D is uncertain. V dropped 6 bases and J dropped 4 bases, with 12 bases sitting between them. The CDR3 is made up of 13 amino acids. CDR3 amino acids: CASRRREGYGYTF. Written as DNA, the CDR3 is TGTGCCAGCAGACGGCGGGAGGGCTATGGCTACACCTTC.